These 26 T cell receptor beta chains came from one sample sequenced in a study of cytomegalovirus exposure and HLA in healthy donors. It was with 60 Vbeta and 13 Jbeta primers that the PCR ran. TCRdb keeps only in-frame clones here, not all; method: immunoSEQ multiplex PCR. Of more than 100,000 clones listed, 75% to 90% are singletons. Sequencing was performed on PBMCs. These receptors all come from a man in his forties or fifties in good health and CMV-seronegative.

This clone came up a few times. The CDR3 reads CASSGGAGRGNYGYTF. The CDR3 DNA reads as TGTGCCAGCAGTGGCGGCGCCGGCAGGGGGAACTATGGCTACACCTTC. The V gene is TRBV27, the J gene TRBJ1-2, with 7 bases aligning to TRBD1. V shed 5 bases and J 2 bases; nucleotides not matched to a gene: 11. The CDR3 has 16 residues. Germline V lookup: CDR1 MNHEY, CDR2 SMNVEV (reference sequence).

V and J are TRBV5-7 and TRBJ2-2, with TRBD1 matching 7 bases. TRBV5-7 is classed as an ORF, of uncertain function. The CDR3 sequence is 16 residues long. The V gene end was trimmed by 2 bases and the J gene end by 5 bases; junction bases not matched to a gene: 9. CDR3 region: CASSLEGTGETGELFF. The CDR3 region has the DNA TGTGCCAGCAGCTTAGAGGGAACAGGGGAGACCGGGGAGCTGTTTTTT.

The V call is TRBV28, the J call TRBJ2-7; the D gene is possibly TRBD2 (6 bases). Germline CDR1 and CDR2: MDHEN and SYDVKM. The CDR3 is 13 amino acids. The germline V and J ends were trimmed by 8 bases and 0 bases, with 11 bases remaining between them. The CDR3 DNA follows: TGTGCCAGCTGCGGGACGAGCTCCTACGAGCAGTACTTC. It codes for CASCGTSSYEQYF.

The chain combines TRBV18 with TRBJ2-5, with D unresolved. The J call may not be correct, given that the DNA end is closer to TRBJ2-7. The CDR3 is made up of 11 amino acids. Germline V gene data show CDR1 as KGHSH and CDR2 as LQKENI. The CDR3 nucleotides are TGTGCCAGCTCTCCCGACTACGAGCAGTACTTC. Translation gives CASSPDYEQYF.

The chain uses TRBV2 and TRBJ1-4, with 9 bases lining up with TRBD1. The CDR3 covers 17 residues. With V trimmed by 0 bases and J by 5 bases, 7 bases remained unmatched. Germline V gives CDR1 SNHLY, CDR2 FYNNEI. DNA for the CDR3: TGTGCCAGCAGTGAAGCGGGGCGGGGGACAGGGAATGAAAAACTGTTTTTT. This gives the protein CASSEAGRGTGNEKLFF. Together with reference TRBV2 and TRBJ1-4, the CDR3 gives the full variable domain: EPEVTQTPSHQVTQMGQEVILRCVPISNHLYFYWYRQILGQKVEFLVSFYNNEISEKSEIFDDQFSVERPDGSNFTLKIRSTKLEDSAMYFCASSEAGRGTGNEKLFFGSGTQLSVL.

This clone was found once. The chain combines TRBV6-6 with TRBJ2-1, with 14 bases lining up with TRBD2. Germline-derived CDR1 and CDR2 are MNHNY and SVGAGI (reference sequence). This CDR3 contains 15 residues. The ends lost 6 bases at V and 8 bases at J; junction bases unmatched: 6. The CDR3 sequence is CASRGTSGSDDEQFF. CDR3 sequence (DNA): TGTGCCAGCAGGGGGACTAGCGGGAGTGACGATGAGCAGTTCTTC.

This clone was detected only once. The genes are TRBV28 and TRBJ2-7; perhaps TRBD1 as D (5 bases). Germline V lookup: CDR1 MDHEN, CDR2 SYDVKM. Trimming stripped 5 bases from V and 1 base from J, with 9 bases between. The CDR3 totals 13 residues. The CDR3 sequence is CASSLTGSYEQYF. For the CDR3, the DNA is TGTGCCAGCAGTCTAACAGGTTCCTACGAGCAGTACTTC.

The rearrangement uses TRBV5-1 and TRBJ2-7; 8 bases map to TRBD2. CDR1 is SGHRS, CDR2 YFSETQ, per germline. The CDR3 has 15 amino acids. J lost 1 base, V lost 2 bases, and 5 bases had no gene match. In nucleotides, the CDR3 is TGCGCCAGCAGCTTCGGTAGCGGGACTTCCTACGAGCAGTACTTC. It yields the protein CASSFGSGTSYEQYF.

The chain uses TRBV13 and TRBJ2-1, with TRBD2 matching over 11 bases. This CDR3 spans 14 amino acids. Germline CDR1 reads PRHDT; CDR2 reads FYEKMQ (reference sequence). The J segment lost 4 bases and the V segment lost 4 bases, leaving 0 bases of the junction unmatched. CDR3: CASSSSGGYNEQFF. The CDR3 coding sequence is TGTGCCAGCAGCTCTAGCGGGGGGTACAATGAGCAGTTCTTC. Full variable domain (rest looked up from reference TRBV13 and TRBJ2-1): AAGVIQSPRHLIKEKRETATLKCYPIPRHDTVYWYQQGPGQDPQFLISFYEKMQSDKGSIPDRFSAQQFSDYHSELNMSSLELGDSALYFCASSSSGGYNEQFFGPGTRLTVL.

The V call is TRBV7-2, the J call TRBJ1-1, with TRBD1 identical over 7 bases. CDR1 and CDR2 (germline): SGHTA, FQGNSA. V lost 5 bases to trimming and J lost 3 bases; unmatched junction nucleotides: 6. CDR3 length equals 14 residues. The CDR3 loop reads CASSPGQSHTEAFF. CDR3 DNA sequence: TGTGCCAGCAGCCCGGGACAGAGTCACACTGAAGCTTTCTTT.

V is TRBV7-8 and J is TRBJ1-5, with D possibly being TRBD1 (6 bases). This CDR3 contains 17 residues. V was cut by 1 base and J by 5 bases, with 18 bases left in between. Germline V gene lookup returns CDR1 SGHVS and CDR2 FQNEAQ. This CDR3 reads CASSLVFGRGDDQPQHF. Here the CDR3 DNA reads TGTGCCAGCAGCTTAGTGTTTGGCAGGGGAGACGATCAGCCCCAGCATTTT.

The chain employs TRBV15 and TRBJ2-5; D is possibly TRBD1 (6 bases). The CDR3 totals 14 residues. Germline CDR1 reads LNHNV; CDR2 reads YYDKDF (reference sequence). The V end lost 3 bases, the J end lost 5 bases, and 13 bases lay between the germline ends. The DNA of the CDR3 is TGTGCCACCAGCAGTTTACAGGGTGGGGAGACCCAGTACTTC. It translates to CATSSLQGGETQYF. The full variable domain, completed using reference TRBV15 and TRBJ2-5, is DAMVIQNPRYQVTQFGKPVTLSCSQTLNHNVMYWYQQKSSQAPKLLFHYYDKDFNNEADTPDNFQSRRPNTSFCFLDIRSPGLGDTAMYLCATSSLQGGETQYFGPGTRLLVL.

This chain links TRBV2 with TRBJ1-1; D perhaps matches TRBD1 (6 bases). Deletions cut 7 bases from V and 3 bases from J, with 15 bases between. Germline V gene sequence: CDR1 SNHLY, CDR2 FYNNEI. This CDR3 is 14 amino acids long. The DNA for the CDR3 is TGTGCCAGCACCAGGGGAGGGTCGGACACTGAAGCTTTCTTT. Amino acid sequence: CASTRGGSDTEAFF.

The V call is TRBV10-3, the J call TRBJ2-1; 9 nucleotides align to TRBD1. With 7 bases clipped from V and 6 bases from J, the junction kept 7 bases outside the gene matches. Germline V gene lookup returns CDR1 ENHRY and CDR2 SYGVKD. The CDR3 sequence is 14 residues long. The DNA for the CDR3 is TGTGCCATCACACCGGACAGGGGAGGCAATGAGCAGTTCTTC. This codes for CAITPDRGGNEQFF.

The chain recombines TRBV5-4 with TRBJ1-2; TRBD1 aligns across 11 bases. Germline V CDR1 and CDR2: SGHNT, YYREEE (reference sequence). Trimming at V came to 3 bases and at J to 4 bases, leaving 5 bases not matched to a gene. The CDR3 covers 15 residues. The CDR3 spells CASSSSGTGGYGYTF. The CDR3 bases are TGTGCCAGCAGCTCTTCCGGGACAGGGGGCTATGGCTACACCTTC.

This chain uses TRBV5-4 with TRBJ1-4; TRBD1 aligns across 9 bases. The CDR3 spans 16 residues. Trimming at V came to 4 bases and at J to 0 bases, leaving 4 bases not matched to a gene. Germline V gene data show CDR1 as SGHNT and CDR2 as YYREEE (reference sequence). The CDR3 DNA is TGTGCCAGCAGCGTGGACAGGGGCGCAACTAATGAAAAACTGTTTTTT. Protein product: CASSVDRGATNEKLFF.

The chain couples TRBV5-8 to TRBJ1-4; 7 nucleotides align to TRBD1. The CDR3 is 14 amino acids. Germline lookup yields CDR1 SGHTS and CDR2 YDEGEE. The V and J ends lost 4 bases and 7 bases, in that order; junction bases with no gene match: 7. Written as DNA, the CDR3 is TGTGCCAGCAGCCCGCGACAGGGAGGTGAAAAACTGTTTTTT. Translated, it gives CASSPRQGGEKLFF.

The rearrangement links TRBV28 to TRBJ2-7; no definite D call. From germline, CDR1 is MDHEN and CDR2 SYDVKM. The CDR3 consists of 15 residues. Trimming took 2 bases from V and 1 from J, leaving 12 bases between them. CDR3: CASSLESLGSYEQYF. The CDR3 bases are TGTGCCAGCAGTTTAGAGAGTCTAGGATCCTACGAGCAGTACTTC. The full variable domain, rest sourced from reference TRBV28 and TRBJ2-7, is DVKVTQSSRYLVKRTGEKVFLECVQDMDHENMFWYRQDPGLGLRLIYFSYDVKMKEKGDIPEGYSVSREKKERFSLILESASTNQTSMYLCASSLESLGSYEQYFGPGTRLTVT.

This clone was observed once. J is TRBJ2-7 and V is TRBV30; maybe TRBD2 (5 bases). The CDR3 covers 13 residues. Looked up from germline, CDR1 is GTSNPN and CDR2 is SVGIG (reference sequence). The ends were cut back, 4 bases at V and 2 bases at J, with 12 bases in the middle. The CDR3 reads CAWTPPGTYEQYF. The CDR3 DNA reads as TGTGCCTGGACCCCCCCCGGGACCTACGAGCAGTACTTC.

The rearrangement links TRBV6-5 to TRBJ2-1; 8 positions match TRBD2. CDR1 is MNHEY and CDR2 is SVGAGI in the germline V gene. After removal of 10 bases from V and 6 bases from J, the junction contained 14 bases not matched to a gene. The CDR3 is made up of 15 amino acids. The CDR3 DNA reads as TGTGCCACCATTAGCGGGGCCCTAGGGGGCAATGAGCAGTTCTTC. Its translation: CATISGALGGNEQFF.

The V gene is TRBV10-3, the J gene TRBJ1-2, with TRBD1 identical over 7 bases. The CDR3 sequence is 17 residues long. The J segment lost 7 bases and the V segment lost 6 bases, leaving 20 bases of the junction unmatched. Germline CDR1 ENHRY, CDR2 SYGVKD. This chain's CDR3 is CAISHIGQDSPFPGYTF. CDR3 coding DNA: TGTGCCATCAGCCATATCGGACAGGATTCCCCCTTTCCTGGCTACACCTTC.

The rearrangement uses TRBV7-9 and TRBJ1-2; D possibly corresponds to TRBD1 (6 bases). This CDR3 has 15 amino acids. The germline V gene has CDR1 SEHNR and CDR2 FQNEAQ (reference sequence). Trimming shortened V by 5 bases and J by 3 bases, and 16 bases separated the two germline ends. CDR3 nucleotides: TGTGCCAGCAGCCCCGAAGCACAGGGCTACTATGGCTACACCTTC. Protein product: CASSPEAQGYYGYTF.

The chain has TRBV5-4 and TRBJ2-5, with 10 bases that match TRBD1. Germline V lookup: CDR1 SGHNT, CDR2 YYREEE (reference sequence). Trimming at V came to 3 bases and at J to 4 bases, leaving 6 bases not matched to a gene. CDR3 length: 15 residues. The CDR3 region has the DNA TGTGCCAGCAGCTCGAGACAGGGGGCGCCAGAGACCCAGTACTTC. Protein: CASSSRQGAPETQYF.

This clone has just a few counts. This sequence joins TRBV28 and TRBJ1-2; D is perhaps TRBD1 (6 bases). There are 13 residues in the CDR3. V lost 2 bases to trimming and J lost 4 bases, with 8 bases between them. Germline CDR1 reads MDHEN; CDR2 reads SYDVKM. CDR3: CASSLGGGYGYTF. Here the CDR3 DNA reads TGTGCCAGCAGTTTAGGGGGCGGCTATGGCTACACCTTC.

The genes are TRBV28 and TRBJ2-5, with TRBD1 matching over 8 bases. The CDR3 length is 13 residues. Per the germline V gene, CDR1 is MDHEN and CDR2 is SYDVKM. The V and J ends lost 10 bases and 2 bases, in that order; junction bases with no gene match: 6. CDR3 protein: CAIQGAAQETQYF. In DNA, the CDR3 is TGTGCCATCCAGGGGGCGGCTCAAGAGACCCAGTACTTC.

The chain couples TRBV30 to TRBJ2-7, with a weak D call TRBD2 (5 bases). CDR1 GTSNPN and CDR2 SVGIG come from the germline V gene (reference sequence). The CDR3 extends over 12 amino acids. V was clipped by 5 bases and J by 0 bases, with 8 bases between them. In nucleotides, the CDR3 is TGTGCCTGGGGTGGGAGCTCCTACGAGCAGTACTTC. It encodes CAWGGSSYEQYF.